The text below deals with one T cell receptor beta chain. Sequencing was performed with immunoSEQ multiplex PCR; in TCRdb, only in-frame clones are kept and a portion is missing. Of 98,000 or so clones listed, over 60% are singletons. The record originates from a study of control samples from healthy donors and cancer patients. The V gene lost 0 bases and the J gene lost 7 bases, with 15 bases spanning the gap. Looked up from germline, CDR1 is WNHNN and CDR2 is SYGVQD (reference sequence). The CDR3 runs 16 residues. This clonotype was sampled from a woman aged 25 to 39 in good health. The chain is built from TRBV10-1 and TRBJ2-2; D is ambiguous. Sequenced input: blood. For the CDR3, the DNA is TGCGCCAGCAGTGAGTCGAAGGGCCGGCGAGACGGGGAGCTGTTTTTT. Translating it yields CASSESKGRRDGELFF.